This T cell receptor (beta chain) was sequenced in a study of T cell responses to AZD1222 COVID-19 vaccine. Clones were sequenced by immunoSEQ multiplex PCR, and TCRdb holds only the in-frame ones, with some missing. This table has 120,000 to 150,000 clones, roughly 86% appearing once. In the case of this clone: Its target is unknown.

Study conclusions and caveats: The study found vaccine-associated CD4 TCRs spanning spike, dominant at 160-218 and 743-854.

Germline assignment: CDR1 SGHAT and CDR2 FQDESV (reference sequence). The CDR3 loop spans 14 amino acids. With 3 bases removed from V and 3 bases from J, the gap between germline ends came to 12 bases. The sequence was collected from an adult who received the AZD1222 COVID-19 vaccine. Specimen: peripheral blood, collected 28 days after the second AZD1222 dose. The gene calls are TRBV11-1 and TRBJ2-7, with D hard to call. CDR3 sequence reads: CASSFFRESYEQYF. The CDR3 DNA reads TGTGCCAGCAGCTTCTTTAGGGAAAGCTACGAGCAGTACTTC.